These 5 T cell receptor beta chains came from one sample sequenced in a study of blood T cell repertoires in COVID-19. The repertoire was sequenced with immunoSEQ multiplex PCR; TCRdb's copy has only in-frame clones and lacks some. The sample lists 150,000 to 200,000 clones, 81% seen once, with roughly an eighth in the top ten. Sequencing input: peripheral blood. These TCRs come from a woman of 80 years or more with COVID-19, enrolled during active disease.

This clone was picked up one time. The chain has TRBV27 and TRBJ2-5; D gene unclear. CDR3 length: 12 residues. Trimming shortened V by 2 bases and J by 5 bases, and 6 bases separated the two germline ends. Germline V CDR1 and CDR2: MNHEY, SMNVEV (reference sequence). In DNA form, the CDR3 reads TGTGCCAGCAGTTTACTCGGGGAGACCCAGTACTTC. It yields the protein CASSLLGETQYF.

This clone has just one count. This specimen includes other DNA sequences encoding the same CDR3. The V call is TRBV15, the J call TRBJ2-5; 8 nucleotides line up with TRBD1. Unmatched junction bases numbered 2, after V lost 0 bases and J lost 5 bases. Germline CDR1 reads LNHNV; CDR2 reads YYDKDF (reference sequence). This CDR3 spans 14 amino acids. The CDR3 protein is CATSRDRGQETQYF. In DNA, the CDR3 is TGTGCCACCAGCAGAGACAGGGGGCAGGAGACCCAGTACTTC.

The chain carries TRBV28 and TRBJ2-4, with 7 bases lining up with TRBD2. Germline CDR1 and CDR2: MDHEN and SYDVKM. The CDR3 spans 15 residues. V lost 2 bases to trimming and J lost 5 bases; unmatched junction nucleotides: 6. Written as DNA, the CDR3 is TGTGCCAGCAGTTTAAGGCGGGAGTTCCAAAACATTCAGTACTTC. Protein: CASSLRREFQNIQYF.

The V gene is TRBV5-8, the J gene TRBJ2-6; D not resolved. From germline, CDR1 is SGHTS and CDR2 YDEGEE. The CDR3 contains 14 residues. V lost 5 bases, J lost 0 bases, and 6 bases lay in between. CDR3 loop: CASRTISGANVLTF. The CDR3 DNA follows: TGTGCCAGCAGGACAATCTCTGGGGCCAACGTCCTGACTTTC.

This clone was recorded a few times. The rearrangement uses TRBV28 and TRBJ1-1; D perhaps matches TRBD1 (5 bases). This CDR3 comprises 18 residues. Germline values: CDR1 MDHEN, CDR2 SYDVKM. Between the trimmed V and J ends, which lost 0 bases and 1 base, there was a span of 18 bases. Written as DNA, the CDR3 is TGTGCCAGCAGTTTATGGGGGGTGGGGACTCAAAAGAACACTGAAGCTTTCTTT. Its translation: CASSLWGVGTQKNTEAFF.